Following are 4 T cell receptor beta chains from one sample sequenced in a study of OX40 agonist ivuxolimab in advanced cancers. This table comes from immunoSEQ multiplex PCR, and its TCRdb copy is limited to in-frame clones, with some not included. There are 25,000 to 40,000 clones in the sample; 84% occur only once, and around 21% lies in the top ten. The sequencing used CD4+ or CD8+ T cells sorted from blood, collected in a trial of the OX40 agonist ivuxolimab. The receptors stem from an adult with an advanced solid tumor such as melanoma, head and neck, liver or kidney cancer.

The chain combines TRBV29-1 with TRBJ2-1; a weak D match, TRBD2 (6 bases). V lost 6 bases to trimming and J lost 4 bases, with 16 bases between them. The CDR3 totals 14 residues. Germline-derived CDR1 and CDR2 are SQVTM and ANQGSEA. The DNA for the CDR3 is TGCAGCGTCGTTCCTAGCGCCCCATACAATGAGCAGTTCTTC. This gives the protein CSVVPSAPYNEQFF.

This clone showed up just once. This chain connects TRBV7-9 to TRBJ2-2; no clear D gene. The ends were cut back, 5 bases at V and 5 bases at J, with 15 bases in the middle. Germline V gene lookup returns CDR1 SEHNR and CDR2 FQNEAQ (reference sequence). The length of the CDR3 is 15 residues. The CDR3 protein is CASSQARLLTGELFF. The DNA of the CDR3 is TGTGCCAGCAGCCAGGCGAGGTTGTTGACCGGGGAGCTGTTTTTT.

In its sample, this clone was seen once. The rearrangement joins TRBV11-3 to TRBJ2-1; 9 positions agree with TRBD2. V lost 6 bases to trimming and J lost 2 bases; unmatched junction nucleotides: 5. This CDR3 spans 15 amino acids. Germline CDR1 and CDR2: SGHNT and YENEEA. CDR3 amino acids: CASRDGLAPYNEQFF. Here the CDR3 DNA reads TGTGCCAGCAGAGATGGACTAGCGCCCTACAATGAGCAGTTCTTC.

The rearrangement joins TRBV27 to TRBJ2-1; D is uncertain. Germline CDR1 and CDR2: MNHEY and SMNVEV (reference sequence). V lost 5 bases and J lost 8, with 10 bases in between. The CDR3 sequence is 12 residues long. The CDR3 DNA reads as TGTGCCAGCAGTCCCGTTTCGCATGAGCAGTTCTTC. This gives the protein CASSPVSHEQFF.